This T cell receptor beta chain was captured by sequencing in a study of cytomegalovirus exposure and HLA in healthy donors. The PCR used 60 Vbeta and 13 Jbeta primers. Some clones are missing from TCRdb's copy, which holds only in-frame ones; the method was immunoSEQ multiplex PCR. The data contain around 96,000 clones, 64% of them singletons. The germline V gene has CDR1 LNHDA and CDR2 SQIVND (reference sequence). The CDR3 covers 16 residues. J was trimmed by 1 base and V by 5 bases; bases with no gene match: 9. This clone came up a few times. The sequence came from a man aged 55 to 69 in good health and CMV-seronegative. The specimen was PBMCs. The chain has TRBV19 and TRBJ1-2; 8 bases fit TRBD1. CDR3 sequence: CASSLSGQVINYGYTF. The CDR3, as DNA: TGTGCCAGTAGTCTATCGGGACAGGTGATTAACTATGGCTACACCTTC. The complete variable domain, with remaining parts taken from reference TRBV19 and TRBJ1-2, reads DGGITQSPKYLFRKEGQNVTLSCEQNLNHDAMYWYRQDPGQGLRLIYYSQIVNDFQKGDIAEGYSVSREKKESFPLTVTSAQKNPTAFYLCASSLSGQVINYGYTFGSGTRLTVV.